These T cell receptor beta chains were read from a single sample in a study of cytomegalovirus exposure and HLA in healthy donors. Assay used: immunoSEQ multiplex PCR; TCRdb lists only in-frame clones, some missing. The sample holds 210,000 or so clones, around 89% seen once. The sequenced sample was PBMCs. The receptors originated from a young woman in good health and CMV-seronegative. Each CDR3 is given with its conserved first and last residue. Size is omitted from some rows. Given values are once, few, many or a class for expanded clones.

v_gene	j_gene	abundance	CDR3aa
TRBV6-5	TRBJ1-2	-	CATKTGYGYTF
TRBV4-3	TRBJ1-4	-	CASSQTDSEKLFF
TRBV11-2	TRBJ2-1	-	CASSLRSVGGNEQFF
TRBV6-1	TRBJ1-5	-	CASSEDPFRQPQHF
TRBV7-2	TRBJ1-1	-	CASSLAEGTEAFF
TRBV4-3	TRBJ2-1	once	CASSQDSYNEQFF
TRBV2	TRBJ1-5	once	CASSPSHSSNQPQHF
TRBV27	TRBJ2-1	once	CASSFGLAGANEQFF
TRBV11-2	TRBJ1-2	-	CASRSEFYGYTF
TRBV7-3	TRBJ1-3	few	CASSLKPGTGGNTIYF
TRBV27	TRBJ1-2	-	CATQGNYGYTF
TRBV7-2	-	-	CASSPIRAGRRYEQYF
TRBV10-3	TRBJ1-2	-	CAISDPLEGLKRIGSPNYGYTF
TRBV4-2	TRBJ2-2	-	CASSQDEREDRGYGPGELFF
TRBV29-1	TRBJ1-2	-	CSAGQDYGYTF
TRBV5-1	TRBJ2-5	-	CASSPDSTYQETQYF
TRBV4-3	TRBJ1-1	-	CASSHALGGAAEAFF
TRBV18	TRBJ2-5	-	CASSRQGSETQYF
TRBV7-9	TRBJ2-3	-	CASSFSGTDTQYF
TRBV27	TRBJ2-2	-	CASRLGGTAISGELFF
TRBV27	TRBJ1-2	-	CASSLSRDINYGYTF
TRBV5-6	TRBJ2-1	-	CASSTFSRDKAYNEQFF
TRBV6-5	TRBJ2-7	-	CATRASGRSHEQYF
TRBV7-9	TRBJ2-5	-	CASSLALELTQETQYF
TRBV28	TRBJ1-1	-	CASTSAGGRNTEAFF
TRBV19	TRBJ1-5	-	CASSPRQPGQPQHF
TRBV5-1	TRBJ2-7	-	CASSSQGSYEQYF
TRBV7-8	TRBJ2-7	-	CASSLEGTGYYEQYF
TRBV6-7	TRBJ2-6	-	CASNPPNTDTGANVLTF
TRBV5-1	TRBJ2-1	once	CASRTGTGGGEQFF
TRBV5-1	TRBJ2-2	-	CASSLSSAQNTGELFF
TRBV6-6	TRBJ1-2	few	CASNVQGASNYGYTF
TRBV13	TRBJ2-5	once	CASSPTAGTQYF
TRBV7-2	TRBJ2-2	-	CASSPRQGGTGELFF
TRBV27	TRBJ2-7	-	CASSLIGQGYEQYF
TRBV6-6	TRBJ1-4	-	CASSRSATANEKLFF
TRBV5-4	TRBJ2-7	-	CASSFEIAGVNYEQYF
TRBV29-1	TRBJ2-3	-	CSVVPPSGTSTDTQYF
TRBV4-3	TRBJ2-1	-	CASSQESSGGGLRQFF
TRBV4-1	TRBJ2-3	-	CASSPWTSSSDTQYF
TRBV5-1	-	-	CASSLAKSSYEQYF
TRBV9	TRBJ2-2	-	CASSVGGSRTGELFF
TRBV5-6	TRBJ2-3	few	CASSGSRSSDTQYF
TRBV7-2	TRBJ2-1	-	CASSLQGNEQFF
TRBV11-2	TRBJ1-5	once	CASSRSRGSNQPQHF
TRBV1	TRBJ2-7	few	CTSSPSGNSYEQYF
TRBV15	TRBJ2-1	-	CATSRDLAETYNEQFF
TRBV5-4	TRBJ2-5	-	CASSQVFGAQETQYF
TRBV7-9	-	-	CASSLNHEQYF
TRBV25-1	TRBJ2-2	-	CASSEFRGRMNTGELFF
TRBV6-5	TRBJ2-7	-	CASSLDRNTYEQYF
TRBV5-1	TRBJ2-7	-	CASSLDGGAGREQYF
TRBV2	TRBJ1-2	-	CASRKRQGDGYTF